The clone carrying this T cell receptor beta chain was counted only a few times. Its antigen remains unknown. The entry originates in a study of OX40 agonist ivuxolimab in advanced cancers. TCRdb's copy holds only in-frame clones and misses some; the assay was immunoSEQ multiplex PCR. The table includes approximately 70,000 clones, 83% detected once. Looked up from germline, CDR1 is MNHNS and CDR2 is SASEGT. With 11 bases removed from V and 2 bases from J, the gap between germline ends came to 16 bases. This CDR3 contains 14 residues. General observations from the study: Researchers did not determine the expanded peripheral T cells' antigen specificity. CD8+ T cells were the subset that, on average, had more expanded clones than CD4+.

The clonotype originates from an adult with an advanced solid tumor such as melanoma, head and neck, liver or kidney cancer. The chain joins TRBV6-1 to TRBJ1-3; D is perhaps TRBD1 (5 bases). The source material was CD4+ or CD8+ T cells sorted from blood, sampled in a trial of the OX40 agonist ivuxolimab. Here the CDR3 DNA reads TGTGCCGGTGGGGTCGGGGGGACTGGAAACACCATATATTTT. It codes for CAGGVGGTGNTIYF.